This TCR beta chain was recorded in a study of blood T cell repertoires in COVID-19. In the study overall: Specimens from acute and convalescent COVID-19 originated in the United States, Italy and Spain. Sources were T cells, B-cell-depleted T cells, or PBMCs; the material itself was cDNA or gDNA.

Method: immunoSEQ multiplex PCR; TCRdb's copy keeps in-frame clones and lacks some. Among roughly 200,000 clones, nearly 90% were seen once, and the ten largest hold roughly 12%. From germline, CDR1 is MNHEY and CDR2 SVGEGT. The CDR3 spans 15 residues. V lost 5 bases, J lost 6 bases, and 7 bases stayed unmatched. V and J are TRBV6-2 or TRBV6-3 and TRBJ2-1; 10 nucleotides match TRBD2. The sample taken for sequencing was peripheral blood. The receptor was isolated from a woman in her late teens or twenties who had recovered from COVID-19. For the CDR3, the DNA is TGTGCCAGCAGTGATCGACTAGCGGGCCCCAATGAGCAGTTCTTC. Its translation: CASSDRLAGPNEQFF.